This T cell receptor beta chain was sequenced during a study of blood T cell repertoires in COVID-19. Study-wide background: The United States, Italy and Spain were the sources of the acute and convalescent COVID-19 samples. PBMCs, B-cell-depleted T cells, or T cells provided the cDNA or gDNA that made up the material.

In the original workflow: Reference gene primer amplification gave nucleated cell count estimates. The protocol was immunoSEQ multiplex PCR, while the TCRdb copy is restricted to in-frame clones and leaves out a portion. V, J and clone size reflect that table, while D and trimming were determined from the DNA. The data hold just under 65,000 clones, with roughly 78% observed a single time. This CDR3 is 13 amino acids long. V lost 8 bases and J 7 bases, leaving 12 bases between the germline ends. Per germline, CDR1 LNHDA and CDR2 SQIVND (reference sequence). In this sample, this clone turned up a few times.

Material for sequencing was peripheral blood. The rearrangement joins TRBV19 to TRBJ1-6; no clear D gene. The sequence was obtained from a man between 60 and 75 years old with COVID-19, enrolled during active disease. The CDR3 sequence is CASSGRTNSPLHF. The CDR3 coding sequence is TGTGCCAGTTCCGGGAGGACCAATTCACCCCTCCACTTT. The full variable domain, completed using reference TRBV19 and TRBJ1-6, is DGGITQSPKYLFRKEGQNVTLSCEQNLNHDAMYWYRQDPGQGLRLIYYSQIVNDFQKGDIAEGYSVSREKKESFPLTVTSAQKNPTAFYLCASSGRTNSPLHFGNGTRLTVT.